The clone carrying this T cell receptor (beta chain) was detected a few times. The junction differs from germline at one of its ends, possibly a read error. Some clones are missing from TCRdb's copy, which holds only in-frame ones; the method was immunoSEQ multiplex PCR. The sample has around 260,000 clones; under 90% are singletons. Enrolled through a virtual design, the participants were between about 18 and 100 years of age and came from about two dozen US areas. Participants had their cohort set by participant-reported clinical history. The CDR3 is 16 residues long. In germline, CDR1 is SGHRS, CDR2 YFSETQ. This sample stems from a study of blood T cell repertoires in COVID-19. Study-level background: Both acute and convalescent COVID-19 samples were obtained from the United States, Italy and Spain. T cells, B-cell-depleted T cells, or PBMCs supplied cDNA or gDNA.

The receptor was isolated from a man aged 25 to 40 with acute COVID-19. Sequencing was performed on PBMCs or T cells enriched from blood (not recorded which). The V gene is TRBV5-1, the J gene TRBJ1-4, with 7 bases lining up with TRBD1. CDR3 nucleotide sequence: TGTGCCAGCAGCACTGAAGGACAGGCCCGAGGCGAAAAACTGTTTTTT. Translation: CASSTEGQARGEKLFF.